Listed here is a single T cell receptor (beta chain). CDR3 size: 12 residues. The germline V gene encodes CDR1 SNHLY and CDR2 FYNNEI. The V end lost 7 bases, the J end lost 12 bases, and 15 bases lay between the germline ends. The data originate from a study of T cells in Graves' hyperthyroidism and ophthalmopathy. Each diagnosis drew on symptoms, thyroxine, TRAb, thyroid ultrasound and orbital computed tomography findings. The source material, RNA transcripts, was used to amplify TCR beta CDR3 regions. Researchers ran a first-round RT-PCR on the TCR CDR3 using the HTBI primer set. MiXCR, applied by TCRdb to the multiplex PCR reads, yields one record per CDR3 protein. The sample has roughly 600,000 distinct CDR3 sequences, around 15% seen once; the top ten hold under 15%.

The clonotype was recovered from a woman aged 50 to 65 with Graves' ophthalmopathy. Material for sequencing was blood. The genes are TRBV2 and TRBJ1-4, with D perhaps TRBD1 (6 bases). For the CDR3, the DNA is TGTGCCAGCACCAAGAGACAGGAGGAACTGTTTTTT. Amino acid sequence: CASTKRQEELFF.